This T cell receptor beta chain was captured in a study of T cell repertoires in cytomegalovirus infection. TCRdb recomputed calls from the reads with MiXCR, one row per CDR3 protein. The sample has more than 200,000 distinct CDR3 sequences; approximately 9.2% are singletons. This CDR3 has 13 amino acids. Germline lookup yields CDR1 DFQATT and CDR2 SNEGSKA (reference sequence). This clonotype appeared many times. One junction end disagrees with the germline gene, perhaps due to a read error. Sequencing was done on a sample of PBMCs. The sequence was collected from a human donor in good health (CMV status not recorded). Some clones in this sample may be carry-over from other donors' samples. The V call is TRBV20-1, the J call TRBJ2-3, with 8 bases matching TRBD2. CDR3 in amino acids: CSARGLAVDTQYF. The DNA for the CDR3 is TGCAGTGCAAGAGGACTAGCTGTAGATACGCAGTATTTT.